The clone carrying this TCR beta chain is labeled as large. The antigen is unknown. This entry belongs to a study of T cells in localized non-small cell lung cancer. Trimming removed 3 bases at V and 4 bases at J, with 15 bases between. CDR3 length: 15 residues. Looked up from germline, CDR1 is SGHNT and CDR2 is YENEEA. Study findings and constraints: Clonality of T cells reached its maximum in uninvolved adjacent lung, surpassing tumor. Appearing in adjacent lung were a median about 50 of the top 100 tumor clones. Multi-region tumor sequencing was not done, so intratumor heterogeneity could not be excluded.

The data were produced by immunoSEQ multiplex PCR, yet TCRdb's version contains in-frame clones alone and is incomplete. The top ten clones hold roughly a tenth of a sample with a few thousand clones, about a quarter of them seen once. This clonotype was obtained from a man aged 40 to 70 with stage II lung adenocarcinoma. This sample comprised normal lung tissue next to the tumor, obtained before any cancer treatment. The gene calls are TRBV11-3 and TRBJ2-5, with D possibly being TRBD1 or TRBD2 (6 bases each). CDR3 protein: CASSLDQGRGETQYF. The CDR3 coding sequence is TGTGCCAGCAGCTTGGATCAGGGGCGGGGAGAGACCCAGTACTTC. Looking up the rest from reference TRBV11-3 and TRBJ2-5 gives the full variable domain: EAGVVQSPRYKIIEKKQPVAFWCNPISGHNTLYWYLQNLGQGPELLIRYENEEAVDDSQLPKDRFSAERLKGVDSTLKIQPAELGDSAVYLCASSLDQGRGETQYFGPGTRLLVL.